The entry below gives a single TCR beta chain sequence along with its context. The data were obtained in a study of shared clonotypes between healthy human individuals. Background on the study: CD4 naive cells filled three plates per donor, CD4 memory three, CD8 naive two and CD8 memory one.

Germline V CDR1 and CDR2: LNHDA, SQIVND (reference sequence). This CDR3 comprises 12 residues. V was clipped by 5 bases and J by 7 bases, with 10 bases between them. The study ran the assay at deep level. Original methodology: There were no quality scores in the junction-only immunoSEQ sequences, so filtering differed. Measured with immunoSEQ multiplex PCR; TCRdb has only the in-frame clones, and not every one. The DNA gave D and trimming, while V, J and clone size come from that table. This sample has about 1.1 million clones; approximately 80% occur once, and the top ten carry 0.89%. The source is a man aged 18 to 29 in good health. Some clones in this sample may be carry-over from other donors' samples. Specimen: memory CD4+ T cells from PBMCs. This sample's subset: CD45RA-negative fraction. The chain carries TRBV19 and TRBJ2-3; maybe TRBD1 (5 bases). CDR3: CASSLQGNTQYF. The CDR3 nucleotides read TGTGCCAGTAGTCTCCAGGGTAATACGCAGTATTTT. The entire variable domain, with the rest obtained from reference TRBV19 and TRBJ2-3, is as follows: DGGITQSPKYLFRKEGQNVTLSCEQNLNHDAMYWYRQDPGQGLRLIYYSQIVNDFQKGDIAEGYSVSREKKESFPLTVTSAQKNPTAFYLCASSLQGNTQYFGPGTRLTVL.